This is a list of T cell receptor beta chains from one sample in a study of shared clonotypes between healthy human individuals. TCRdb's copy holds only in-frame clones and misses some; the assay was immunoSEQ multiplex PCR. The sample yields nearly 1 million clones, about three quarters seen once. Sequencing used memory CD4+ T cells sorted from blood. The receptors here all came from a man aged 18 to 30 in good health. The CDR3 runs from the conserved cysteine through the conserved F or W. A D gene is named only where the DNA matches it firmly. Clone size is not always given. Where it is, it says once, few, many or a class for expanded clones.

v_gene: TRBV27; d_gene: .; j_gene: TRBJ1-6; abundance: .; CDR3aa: CASSFMGGSPLHF; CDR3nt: TGTGCCAGCAGTTTTATGGGCGGTTCACCCCTCCACTTT
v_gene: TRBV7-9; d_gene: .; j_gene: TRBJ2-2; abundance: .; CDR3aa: CASRLQGRDTGELFF; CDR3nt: TGTGCCAGCAGGCTACAGGGGAGGGACACCGGGGAGCTGTTTTTT
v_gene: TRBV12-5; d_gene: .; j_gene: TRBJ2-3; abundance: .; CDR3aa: CASGLVLATQGDTQYF; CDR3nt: TGTGCTAGTGGTTTGGTACTGGCTACCCAGGGAGATACGCAGTATTTT
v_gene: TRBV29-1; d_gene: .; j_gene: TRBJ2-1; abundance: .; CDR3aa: CSVEVWTREGNEQFF; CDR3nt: TGCAGCGTTGAAGTTTGGACCCGCGAAGGGAATGAGCAGTTCTTC
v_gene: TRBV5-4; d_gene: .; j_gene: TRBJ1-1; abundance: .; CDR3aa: CASSLPTIANTEAFF; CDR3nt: TGTGCCAGCAGCTTGCCGACCATTGCGAACACTGAAGCTTTCTTT
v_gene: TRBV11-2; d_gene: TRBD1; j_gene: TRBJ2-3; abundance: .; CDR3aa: CASSSTGGSTDTQYF; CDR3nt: TGTGCCAGCAGCTCTACAGGGGGTAGCACAGATACGCAGTATTTT
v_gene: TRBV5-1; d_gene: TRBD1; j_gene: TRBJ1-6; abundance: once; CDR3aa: CASSLEGQGNNSPLHF; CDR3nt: TGCGCCAGCAGCTTGGAGGGACAGGGCAACAATTCACCCCTCCACTTT
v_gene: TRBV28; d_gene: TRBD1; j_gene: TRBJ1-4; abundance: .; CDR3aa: CASRGTGGGEKLFF; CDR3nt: TGTGCCAGCAGAGGGACAGGCGGCGGTGAAAAACTGTTTTTT
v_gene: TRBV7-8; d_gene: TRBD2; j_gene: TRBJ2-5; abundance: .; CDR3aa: CASSSKRLAGTETQYF; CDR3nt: TGTGCCAGCAGCTCAAAAAGACTAGCGGGAACAGAGACCCAGTACTTC
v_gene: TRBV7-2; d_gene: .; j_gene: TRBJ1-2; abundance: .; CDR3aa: CASSLVEGLLGYTF; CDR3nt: TGTGCCAGCAGCTTAGTAGAAGGGCTGCTTGGCTACACCTTC
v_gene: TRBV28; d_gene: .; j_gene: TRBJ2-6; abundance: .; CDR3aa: CASTRRAGANVLTF; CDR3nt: TGTGCCAGCACAAGGCGGGCTGGGGCCAACGTCCTGACTTTC
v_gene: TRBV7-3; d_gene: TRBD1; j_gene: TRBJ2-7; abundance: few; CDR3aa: CASSPRQGGEQYF; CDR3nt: TGTGCCAGCAGCCCGCGACAGGGCGGCGAGCAGTACTTC
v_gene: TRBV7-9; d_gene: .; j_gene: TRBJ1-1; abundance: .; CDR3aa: CASSFGGRGNTEAFF; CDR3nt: TGTGCCAGCAGCTTCGGCGGGCGGGGGAACACTGAAGCTTTCTTT
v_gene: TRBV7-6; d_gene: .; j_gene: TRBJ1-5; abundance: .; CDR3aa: CASSLGASNQPQHF; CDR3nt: TGTGCCAGCAGCTTAGGGGCTAGCAATCAGCCCCAGCATTTT
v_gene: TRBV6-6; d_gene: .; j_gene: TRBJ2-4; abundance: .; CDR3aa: CASMSRSDIQYF; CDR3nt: TGTGCCAGCATGAGCAGGAGCGACATTCAGTACTTC
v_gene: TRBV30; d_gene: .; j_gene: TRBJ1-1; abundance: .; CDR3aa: CAWSVIGGTEAFF; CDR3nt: TGTGCCTGGAGTGTTATCGGGGGAACTGAAGCTTTCTTT
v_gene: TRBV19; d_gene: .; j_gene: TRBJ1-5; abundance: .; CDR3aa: CASSPGGNNQPQHF; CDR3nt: TGTGCCAGTAGTCCCGGGGGTAACAATCAGCCCCAGCATTTT
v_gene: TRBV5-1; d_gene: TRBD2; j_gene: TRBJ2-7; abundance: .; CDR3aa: CASSTSGRARYEQYF; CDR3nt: TGCGCCAGCAGCACAAGCGGGAGGGCCCGCTACGAGCAGTACTTC
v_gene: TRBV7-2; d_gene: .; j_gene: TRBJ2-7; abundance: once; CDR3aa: CASSLAANSYEQYF; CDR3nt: TGTGCCAGCAGCTTAGCGGCTAACTCCTACGAGCAGTACTTC
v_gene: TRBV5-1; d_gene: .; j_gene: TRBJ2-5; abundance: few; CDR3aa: CASSPGREETQYF; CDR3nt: TGCGCCAGCAGCCCTGGCCGGGAAGAGACCCAGTACTTC
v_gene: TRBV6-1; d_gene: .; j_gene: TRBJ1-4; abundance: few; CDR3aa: CASGSRRGVEKLFF; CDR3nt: TGTGCCAGCGGTAGTAGGCGAGGGGTCGAAAAACTGTTTTTT
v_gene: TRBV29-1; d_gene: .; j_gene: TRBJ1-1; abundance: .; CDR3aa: CSVGKGVEAFF; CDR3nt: TGCAGCGTTGGTAAAGGGGTCGAAGCTTTCTTT
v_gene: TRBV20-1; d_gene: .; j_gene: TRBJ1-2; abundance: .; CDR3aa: CSASEGVGYTF; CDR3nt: TGCAGTGCTAGTGAGGGGGTGGGCTACACCTTC
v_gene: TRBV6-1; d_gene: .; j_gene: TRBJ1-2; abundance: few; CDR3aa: CASTPGKDYGYTF; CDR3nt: TGTGCCAGCACCCCCGGGAAGGACTATGGCTACACCTTC
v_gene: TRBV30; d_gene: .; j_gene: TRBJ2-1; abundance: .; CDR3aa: CAWDSGRAGWNEQFF; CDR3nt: TGTGCCTGGGACTCCGGGCGGGCGGGTTGGAATGAGCAGTTCTTC
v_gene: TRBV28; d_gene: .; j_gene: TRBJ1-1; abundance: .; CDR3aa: CASSLVNTEAFF; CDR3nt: TGTGCCAGCAGTTTAGTGAACACTGAAGCTTTCTTT
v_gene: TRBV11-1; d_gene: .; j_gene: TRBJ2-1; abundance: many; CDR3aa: CASSLDSNEQFF; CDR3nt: TGTGCCAGCAGCTTGGATTCCAATGAGCAGTTCTTC
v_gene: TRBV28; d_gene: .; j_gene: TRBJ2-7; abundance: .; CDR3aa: CASNAGQHYEQYF; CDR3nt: TGTGCCAGCAACGCGGGACAGCACTACGAGCAGTACTTC
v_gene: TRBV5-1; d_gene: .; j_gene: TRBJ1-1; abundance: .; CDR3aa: CASSVQGGNTEAFF; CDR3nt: TGCGCCAGCAGCGTACAGGGTGGTAACACTGAAGCTTTCTTT
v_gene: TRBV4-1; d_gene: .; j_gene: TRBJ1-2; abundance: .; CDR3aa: CASSQDWLSTTF; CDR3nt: TGCGCCAGCAGCCAAGATTGGCTGTCGACCACCTTC
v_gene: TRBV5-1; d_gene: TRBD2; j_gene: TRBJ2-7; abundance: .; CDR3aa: CASSPGLADSYEQYF; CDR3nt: TGCGCCAGCAGTCCTGGACTAGCGGACTCCTACGAGCAGTACTTC
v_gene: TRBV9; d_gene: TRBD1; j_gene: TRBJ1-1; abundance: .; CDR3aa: CASSAGTGGDTEAFF; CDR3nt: TGTGCCAGCAGCGCCGGGACAGGGGGGGACACTGAAGCTTTCTTT
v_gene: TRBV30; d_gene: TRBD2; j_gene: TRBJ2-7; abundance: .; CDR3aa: CAWKSGASYEQYF; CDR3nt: TGTGCCTGGAAAAGCGGGGCCTCCTACGAGCAGTACTTC
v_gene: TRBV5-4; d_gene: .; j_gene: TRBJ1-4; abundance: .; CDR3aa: CASSDRWDEKLFF; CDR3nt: TGTGCCAGCAGCGACCGGTGGGACGAAAAACTGTTTTTT
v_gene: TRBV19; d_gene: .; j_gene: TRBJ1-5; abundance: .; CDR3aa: CASSMRPGQGQPQHF; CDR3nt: TGTGCCAGTAGTATGCGGCCCGGGCAAGGTCAGCCCCAGCATTTT
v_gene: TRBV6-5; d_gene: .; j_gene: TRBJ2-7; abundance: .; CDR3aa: CASSYRVSYEQYF; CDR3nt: TGTGCCAGCAGTTACAGGGTTTCCTACGAGCAGTACTTC
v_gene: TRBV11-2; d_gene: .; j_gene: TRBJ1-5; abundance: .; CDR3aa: CASSSGPGMGQPQHF; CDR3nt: TGTGCCAGCAGCTCTGGGCCTGGGATGGGTCAGCCCCAGCATTTT
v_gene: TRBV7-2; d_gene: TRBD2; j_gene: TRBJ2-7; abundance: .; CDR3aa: CASSERAGGSHEQYF; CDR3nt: TGTGCCAGCAGCGAGCGGGCGGGGGGGTCCCACGAGCAGTACTTC
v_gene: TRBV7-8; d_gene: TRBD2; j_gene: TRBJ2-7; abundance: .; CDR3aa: CASSLVAGGWNEQYF; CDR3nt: TGTGCCAGCAGCTTAGTAGCGGGGGGGTGGAACGAGCAGTACTTC
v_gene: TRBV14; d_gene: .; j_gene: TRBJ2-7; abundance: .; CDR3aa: CASSQALWYEQYF; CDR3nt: TGTGCCAGCAGCCAAGCTCTTTGGTACGAGCAGTACTTC
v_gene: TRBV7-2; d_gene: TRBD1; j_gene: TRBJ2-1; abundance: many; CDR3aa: CASSLGGTGVWNEQFF; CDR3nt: TGTGCCAGCAGCTTAGGAGGTACAGGGGTATGGAATGAGCAGTTCTTC
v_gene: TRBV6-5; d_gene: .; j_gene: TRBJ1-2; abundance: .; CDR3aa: CASSDAYGYTF; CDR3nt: TGTGCCAGCAGTGATGCCTATGGCTACACCTTC
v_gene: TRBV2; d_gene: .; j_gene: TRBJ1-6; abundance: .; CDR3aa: CASIENRGAVNSPLHF; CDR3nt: TGTGCCAGCATTGAGAATCGGGGGGCGGTGAATTCACCCCTCCACTTT
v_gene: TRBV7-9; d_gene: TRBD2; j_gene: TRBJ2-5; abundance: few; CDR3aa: CASSSRTSGETQYF; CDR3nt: TGTGCCAGCAGCTCGAGGACTAGCGGAGAGACCCAGTACTTC
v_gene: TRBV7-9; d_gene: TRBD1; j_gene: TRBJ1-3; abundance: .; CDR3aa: CASSKDRGRLNTIYF; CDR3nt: TGTGCCAGCAGCAAGGACAGGGGGCGCTTAAACACCATATATTTT
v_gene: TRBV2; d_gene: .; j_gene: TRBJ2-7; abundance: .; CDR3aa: CASSEAGLGEFYEQYF; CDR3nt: TGTGCCAGCAGTGAAGCGGGGTTGGGGGAGTTCTACGAGCAGTACTTC
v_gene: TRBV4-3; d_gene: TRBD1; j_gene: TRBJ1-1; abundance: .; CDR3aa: CASSQESGQGAFF; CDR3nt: TGCGCCAGCAGCCAAGAGAGTGGACAGGGAGCTTTCTTT